This TCR beta chain stems from a study of blood T cell repertoires in COVID-19. At the level of the study: From T cells, B-cell-depleted T cells, or PBMCs came the material, which was cDNA or gDNA.

Patients from Seattle were sampled longitudinally, starting during active infection. The V and J ends lost 6 bases and 2 bases respectively, with 7 bases between them. The CDR3 extends over 13 amino acids. Data came from immunoSEQ multiplex PCR; TCRdb stores just in-frame clones and leaves some out. The sample lists under 200,000 clones, approximately 86% occurring once. The sample consisted of peripheral blood. V gene TRBV12-3 or TRBV12-4 combines with J gene TRBJ1-4; D is uncertain. This sequence originates from a woman of 80 years or more with COVID-19, enrolled during active disease. CDR3 sequence reads: CASRSDTNEKLFF. The CDR3 nucleotides are TGTGCCAGCAGATCAGATACTAATGAAAAACTGTTTTTT.